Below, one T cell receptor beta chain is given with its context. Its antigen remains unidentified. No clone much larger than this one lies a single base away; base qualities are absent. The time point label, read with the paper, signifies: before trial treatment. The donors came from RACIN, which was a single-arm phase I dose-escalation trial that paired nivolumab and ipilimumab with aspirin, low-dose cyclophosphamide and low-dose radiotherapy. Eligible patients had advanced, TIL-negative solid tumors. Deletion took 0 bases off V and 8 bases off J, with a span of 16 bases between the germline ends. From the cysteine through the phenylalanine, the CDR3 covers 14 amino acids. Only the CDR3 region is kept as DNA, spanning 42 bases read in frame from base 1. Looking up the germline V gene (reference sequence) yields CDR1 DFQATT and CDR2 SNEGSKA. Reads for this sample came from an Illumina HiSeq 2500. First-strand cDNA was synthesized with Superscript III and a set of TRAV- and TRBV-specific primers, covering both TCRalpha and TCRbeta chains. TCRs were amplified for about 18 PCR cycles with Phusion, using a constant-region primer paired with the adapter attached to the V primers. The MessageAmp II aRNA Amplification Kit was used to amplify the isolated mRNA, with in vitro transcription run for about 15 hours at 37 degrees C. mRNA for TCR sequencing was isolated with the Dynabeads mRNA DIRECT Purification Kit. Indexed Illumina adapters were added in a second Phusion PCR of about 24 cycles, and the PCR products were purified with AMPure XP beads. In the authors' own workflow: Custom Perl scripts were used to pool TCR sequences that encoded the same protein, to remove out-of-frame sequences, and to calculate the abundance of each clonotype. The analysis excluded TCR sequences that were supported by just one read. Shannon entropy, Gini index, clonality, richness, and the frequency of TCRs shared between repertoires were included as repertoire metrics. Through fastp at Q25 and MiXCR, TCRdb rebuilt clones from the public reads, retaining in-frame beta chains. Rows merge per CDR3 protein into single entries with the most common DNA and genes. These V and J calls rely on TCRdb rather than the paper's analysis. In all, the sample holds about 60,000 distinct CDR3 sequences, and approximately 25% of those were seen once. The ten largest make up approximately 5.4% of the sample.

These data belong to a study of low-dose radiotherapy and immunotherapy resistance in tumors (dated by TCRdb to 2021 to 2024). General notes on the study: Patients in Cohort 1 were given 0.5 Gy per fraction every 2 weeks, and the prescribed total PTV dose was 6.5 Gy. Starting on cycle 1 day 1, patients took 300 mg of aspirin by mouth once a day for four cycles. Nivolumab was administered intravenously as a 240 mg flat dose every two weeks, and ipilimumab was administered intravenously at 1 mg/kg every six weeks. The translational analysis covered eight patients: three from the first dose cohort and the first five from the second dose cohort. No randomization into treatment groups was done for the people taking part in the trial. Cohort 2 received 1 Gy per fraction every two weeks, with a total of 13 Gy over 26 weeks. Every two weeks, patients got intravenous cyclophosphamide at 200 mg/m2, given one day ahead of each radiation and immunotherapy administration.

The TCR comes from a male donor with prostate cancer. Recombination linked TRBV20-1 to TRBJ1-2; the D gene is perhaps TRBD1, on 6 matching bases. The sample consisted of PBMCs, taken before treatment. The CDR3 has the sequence CSARDQRGRMGYTF. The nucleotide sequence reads TGCAGTGCTAGAGATCAGCGGGGGCGAATGGGCTACACCTTC.